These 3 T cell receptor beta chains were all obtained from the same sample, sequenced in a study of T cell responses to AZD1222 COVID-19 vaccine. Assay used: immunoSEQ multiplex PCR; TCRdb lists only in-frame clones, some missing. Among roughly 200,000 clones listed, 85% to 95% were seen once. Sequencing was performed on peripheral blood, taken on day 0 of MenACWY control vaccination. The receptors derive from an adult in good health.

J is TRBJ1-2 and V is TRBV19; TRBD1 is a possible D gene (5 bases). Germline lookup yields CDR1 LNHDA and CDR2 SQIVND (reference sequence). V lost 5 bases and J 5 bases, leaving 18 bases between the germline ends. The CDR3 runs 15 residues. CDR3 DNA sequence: TGTGCCAGTAGTTCCCCCCGCGGGGGACTGTATGGCTACACCTTC. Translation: CASSSPRGGLYGYTF.

CDR3 sequence reads: CASSPSTRGYTF. DNA for the CDR3: TGTGCCAGCAGCCCATCGACTCGGGGCTACACCTTC. The V gene is TRBV12-3 or TRBV12-4, the J gene TRBJ1-2; D gene ambiguous. CDR3 size: 12 residues. Trimming left V 6 bases short and J 8 bases short, with 13 bases between.

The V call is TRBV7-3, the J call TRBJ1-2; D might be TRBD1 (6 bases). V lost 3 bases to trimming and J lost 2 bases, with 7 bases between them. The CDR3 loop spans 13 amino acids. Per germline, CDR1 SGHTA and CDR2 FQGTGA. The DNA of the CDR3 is TGTGCCAGCAGCTTCGACAGGAACTATGGCTACACCTTC. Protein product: CASSFDRNYGYTF.